Here is one T cell receptor (beta chain) with its context. Antigen: not known. Then a second PCR, running about 6 to 12 cycles, was carried out with a sample-barcoded 5' primer and a J-beta primer mix. Through a template-switch adaptor with 12 random nucleotides, each cDNA molecule received a tag. TCRdb re-derived calls from the 5' RACE reads in MiXCR, one entry per CDR3 protein. This table has approximately 960,000 distinct CDR3 sequences, under 35% appearing once. This sample stems from a study of blood T cells in healthy people across ages. Study outcomes and limitations: Naive T cell percentage and TCR beta diversity correlated strongly.

There are 18 residues in the CDR3. Germline lookup yields CDR1 LNHDA and CDR2 SQIVND (reference sequence). V gave up 4 bases and J gave up 3 bases; unmatched junction bases: 16. In addition, the sample was reused for a study of T cells of mothers and their children. That source adds: Donation came from three healthy Caucasian mothers together with their six children. The shaping of TCR recombination output by thymic selection is similar in related and unrelated pairs.

The V and J genes are TRBV19 and TRBJ2-5, with 8 positions matching TRBD2. The clonotype was recovered from a woman in her thirties or forties in good health. The sequencing input was blood. The CDR3 bases are TGTGCCAGTAGTAAGCGGATGGGGAGCGGGGGACCCAAAGAGACCCAGTACTTC. Encoded protein: CASSKRMGSGGPKETQYF.